The rows below give T cell receptor beta chains drawn from one sample of a study of blood T cell repertoires in COVID-19. Generated by immunoSEQ multiplex PCR, the TCRdb table keeps only in-frame clones and is missing some. The repertoire holds 150,000 to 200,000 clones, with just under 95% as singletons. The sample taken for sequencing was peripheral blood. These receptors all come from a woman in her 50s with acute or convalescent COVID-19. CDR3s include the opening cysteine and the closing phenylalanine or tryptophan. D genes are given only for firm matches. The size entry is marked missing in some rows and otherwise reads once, few, many or a size class.

j_call,clone_size,d_call,v_call,cdr3_nt,cdr3_aa
TRBJ1-3,NA,TRBD1,TRBV27,TGTGCCAGTCGACAGGGCGGTGGTGGAAACACCATATATTTT,CASRQGGGGNTIYF
TRBJ2-7,NA,NA,TRBV19,TGTGCCAGTAGTGAACAGGATCCCCACGAGCAGTACTTC,CASSEQDPHEQYF
TRBJ2-1,once,NA,TRBV6-2/TRBV6-3,TGTGCCAGCAGTTACAGCGGAGACCTCTACAATGAGCAGTTCTTC,CASSYSGDLYNEQFF
TRBJ2-1,NA,NA,TRBV24-1,TGTGCCACCAGTGATCCGGACAGAACAAACAATGAGCAGTTCTTC,CATSDPDRTNNEQFF
TRBJ2-1,NA,TRBD2,TRBV7-3,TGTGCCAGCAGCTCCAAAGGGGGGCGGCTAGCGGGCGGCGGGGATGAGCAGTTCTTC,CASSSKGGRLAGGGDEQFF
TRBJ2-5,NA,TRBD2,TRBV7-2,TGTGCCAGCAGCATGACTAGCGGGGGTTTCGGAGAGACCCAGTACTTC,CASSMTSGGFGETQYF
TRBJ1-2,NA,NA,TRBV16,TGTGCCAGCAGCCAATCCCCGGCAGGCTATGGCTACACCTTC,CASSQSPAGYGYTF
TRBJ2-6,NA,NA,TRBV18,TGTGCCAGCTCACCACCAGGACGGGAGGGGGCCAACGTCCTGACTTTC,CASSPPGREGANVLTF
TRBJ2-3,NA,NA,TRBV7-9,TGTGCCAGCAGCTTAGAAGCCCTCACAGATACGCAGTATTTT,CASSLEALTDTQYF
TRBJ2-1,once,TRBD2,TRBV4-2,TGTGCCAGCAGCCTCATGACTAGCGGGGGGGCCTACAATGAGCAGTTCTTC,CASSLMTSGGAYNEQFF
TRBJ1-4,NA,TRBD1,TRBV29-1,TGCAGCGTTGAAGTTGGGACAGCAACTAATGAAAAACTGTTTTTT,CSVEVGTATNEKLFF
TRBJ1-2,NA,NA,TRBV12-5,TGTGCTAGTGGTTTGGCGGACAGTTATGGCTACACCTTC,CASGLADSYGYTF
TRBJ1-1,NA,NA,TRBV28,TGTGCCAGCAGTTTATTAAACACTGAAGCTTTCTTT,CASSLLNTEAFF